The 30 T cell receptor beta chains below all came from one sample that was sequenced in a study of blood T cell repertoires in COVID-19. The protocol was immunoSEQ multiplex PCR, while the TCRdb copy is restricted to in-frame clones and leaves out a portion. The sample includes approximately 290,000 clones, 87% seen only once; the top ten take about 2.3%. The sequenced sample was peripheral blood. All receptors come from a man between 18 and 35 years old with active or convalescent COVID-19.

On this clone: This sample includes further DNA sequences coding for the same CDR3. This chain links TRBV19 with TRBJ1-6; 9 bases agree with TRBD1. The ends lost 8 bases at V and 7 bases at J; junction bases unmatched: 3. The V gene's germline CDR1 is LNHDA and CDR2 SQIVND (reference sequence). The length of the CDR3 is 13 residues. CDR3: CASSGTGNSPLHF. CDR3 DNA: TGTGCCAGTTCCGGGACAGGGAATTCACCCCTCCACTTT.

The chain links TRBV15 to TRBJ2-7; 7 bases line up with TRBD2. From germline, CDR1 is LNHNV and CDR2 YYDKDF (reference sequence). V trimming: 5 bases; J trimming: 3 bases; junction bases outside the gene matches: 4. The CDR3 length is 13 residues. The DNA for the CDR3 is TGTGCCACCAGCTGGGGGGGGAGCTACGAGCAGTACTTC. Translation: CATSWGGSYEQYF.

The table lists this clone with a few counts. The chain carries TRBV28 and TRBJ1-1; D not resolved. Trimming cost V 3 bases and J 3 bases, with 11 bases left between them. Per germline, CDR1 MDHEN and CDR2 SYDVKM. This CDR3 spans 14 amino acids. The CDR3 bases are TGTGCCAGCAGTTTTGGCAGGAAATACACTGAAGCTTTCTTT. Protein product: CASSFGRKYTEAFF.

The V and J genes are TRBV6-5 and TRBJ2-3; D not certain. This CDR3 has 14 residues. Trimming shortened V by 3 bases and J by 0 bases, and 7 bases separated the two germline ends. Germline loops: CDR1 MNHEY, CDR2 SVGAGI. CDR3 in DNA: TGTGCCAGCAGTTATTTATCTAGCACAGATACGCAGTATTTT. Encoded protein: CASSYLSSTDTQYF.

The chain has TRBV2 and TRBJ2-5, with 10 bases matching TRBD2. The germline gives CDR1 SNHLY, CDR2 FYNNEI. The CDR3 consists of 16 residues. J lost 1 base, V lost 3 bases, and 5 bases had no gene match. CDR3 loop: CASSDRLAGGQETQYF. For the CDR3, the DNA is TGTGCCAGCAGTGACCGATTAGCGGGAGGCCAAGAGACCCAGTACTTC.

V usage is TRBV15 and J usage is TRBJ1-4; possible D gene TRBD1, 5 bases. In germline, CDR1 is LNHNV, CDR2 YYDKDF (reference sequence). The CDR3 covers 13 residues. Trimming removed 3 bases from V and 7 bases from J, with 9 bases in between. CDR3 sequence reads: CATSRDQGEKLFF. The CDR3 DNA reads TGTGCCACCAGCAGGGACCAGGGTGAAAAACTGTTTTTT.

This clone has a single count. The chain combines TRBV28 with TRBJ2-7; 11 bases agree with TRBD1. Per the germline V gene, CDR1 is MDHEN and CDR2 is SYDVKM. Losses at the gene ends were 7 bases for V and 6 bases for J; bases not matched to a gene: 11. There are 15 residues in the CDR3. This chain's CDR3 is CASTKLDRGLGEQYF. The CDR3 nucleotides are TGTGCCAGCACTAAACTGGACAGGGGGCTGGGCGAGCAGTACTTC.

J is TRBJ2-5 and V is TRBV4-1; 7 bases match TRBD1. This CDR3 is 15 amino acids long. Trimming cost V 5 bases and J 1 base; bases outside gene matches: 7. CDR1 is MGHRA, CDR2 YSYEKL, per germline. Here the CDR3 DNA reads TGCGCCAGCAGCATGATGACAGGGTCCCAAGAGACCCAGTACTTC. It encodes CASSMMTGSQETQYF.

V is TRBV6-5 and J is TRBJ2-7; tentative D call: TRBD2 (6 bases). V was clipped by 6 bases and J by 4 bases, with 19 bases between them. The germline V gene has CDR1 MNHEY and CDR2 SVGAGI. This CDR3 contains 15 residues. The CDR3 bases are TGTGCCAGCAGGGGGACCAACAAGGGGAGGTACGAGCAGTACTTC. Its translation is CASRGTNKGRYEQYF.

This chain joins TRBV27 and TRBJ1-2; a possible D gene is TRBD1 (6 bases). The germline V gene encodes CDR1 MNHEY and CDR2 SMNVEV (reference sequence). This CDR3 is 15 amino acids long. V gave up 8 bases and J gave up 6 bases, with 22 bases separating them. In nucleotides, the CDR3 is TGTGCCAGCGGGACGGTGCAATCCTCAGGGGATGGCTACACCTTC. Its protein product is CASGTVQSSGDGYTF.

The rearrangement links TRBV12-5 to TRBJ2-1; 9 positions match TRBD1. Losses at the gene ends were 6 bases for V and 8 bases for J; bases not matched to a gene: 8. Germline V lookup: CDR1 LGHNT, CDR2 FRNRAP. The CDR3 totals 14 residues. Here the CDR3 reads CASGKGTGNDEQFF. The CDR3 bases are TGTGCTAGTGGAAAGGGGACAGGGAACGATGAGCAGTTCTTC.

V usage is TRBV10-2 and J usage is TRBJ1-2; a possible D gene is TRBD1 (5 bases). The CDR3 loop spans 15 amino acids. CDR1 and CDR2 from the germline V gene are WSHSY and SAAADI. V was cut by 8 bases and J by 4 bases, with 20 bases left in between. CDR3 coding DNA: TGCGCCAGCCTAGGGGAGGGACCCCACGGCTATGGCTACACCTTC. This codes for CASLGEGPHGYGYTF.

A single count supports this clone. The V and J genes are TRBV4-1 and TRBJ1-1; D is possibly TRBD1 (6 bases). The V gene lost 3 bases and the J gene lost 0 bases, with 17 bases spanning the gap. The germline gives CDR1 MGHRA, CDR2 YSYEKL. There are 17 residues in the CDR3. Here the CDR3 reads CASSHNPSGHLNTEAFF. In DNA form, the CDR3 reads TGCGCCAGCAGCCATAACCCCTCGGGACACCTGAACACTGAAGCTTTCTTT.

This chain uses TRBV11-2 with TRBJ2-1, with a possible D match to TRBD1 (6 bases). The CDR3 covers 15 residues. Trimming removed 5 bases from V and 4 bases from J, with 15 bases in between. CDR1 is SGHAT, CDR2 FQNNGV, per germline. CDR3 nucleotide sequence: TGTGCCAGCAGCAGGGACACGAACAATTACAATGAGCAGTTCTTC. Translation: CASSRDTNNYNEQFF.

This clone turned up a few times. The genes are TRBV10-1 and TRBJ1-3; no clear D. The germline V gene has CDR1 WNHNN and CDR2 SYGVQD (reference sequence). There are 13 residues in the CDR3. Between the trimmed V and J ends, which lost 10 bases and 4 bases, there was a span of 14 bases. The CDR3 loop reads CAKIGVGGNTIYF. The CDR3 coding sequence is TGCGCCAAAATCGGGGTAGGCGGAAACACCATATATTTT.

The chain employs TRBV7-5 and TRBJ2-1; no check of the table's D call, TRBD2, against the DNA was made. TRBV7-5 is a pseudogene segment. This CDR3 contains 16 residues. The CDR3 protein is CARSWVGTSERNEQFF. The CDR3 region has the DNA TGTGCCAGAAGCTGGGTTGGGACTAGCGAAAGAAATGAGCAGTTCTTC.

V gene TRBV27 combines with J gene TRBJ2-5; D possibly corresponds to TRBD2 (7 bases). This CDR3 region has 14 residues. Deletions cut 5 bases from V and 5 bases from J, with 15 bases between. Germline values: CDR1 MNHEY, CDR2 SMNVEV (reference sequence). DNA of the CDR3: TGTGCCAGCAGTCCCGTGGGGAGGGGGGAGACCCAGTACTTC. Translating it yields CASSPVGRGETQYF.

In the case of this clone: The same CDR3 also results from other DNA sequences found in this sample. This chain uses TRBV11-2 with TRBJ1-5; possible D gene TRBD1, 5 bases. The CDR3 length is 13 residues. Germline V lookup: CDR1 SGHAT, CDR2 FQNNGV. Trimming took off 4 bases at V and 2 bases at J, with 6 bases between the two ends. This CDR3 is CASSSQGNQPQHF. The CDR3, as DNA: TGTGCCAGCAGCTCACAGGGCAATCAGCCCCAGCATTTT.

This rearrangement joins TRBV9 to TRBJ2-5, with 9 bases aligning to TRBD1. In germline, CDR1 is SGDLS, CDR2 YYNGEE. J gave up 5 bases and V 0 bases, and 8 bases lay outside the gene matches. The CDR3 is 16 amino acids. The CDR3 DNA follows: TGTGCCAGCAGCGTAGGTACAGGGGGCGGTTTGGAGACCCAGTACTTC. Translation gives CASSVGTGGGLETQYF.

The CDR3 is CASSSRVSDNYGYTF. DNA for the CDR3: TGTGCCAGCAGCAGCAGGGTCAGTGATAACTATGGCTACACCTTC. This chain joins TRBV13 and TRBJ1-2; TRBD1 might be the D (5 bases). The germline CDR1 and CDR2 sequences are PRHDT and FYEKMQ (reference sequence). The V end was cut by 5 bases, the J end by 1 base, with 14 bases between. The CDR3 is 15 amino acids.

The CDR3 loop reads CASSSGGSIREQYF. The CDR3 nucleotides are TGTGCCAGCAGCTCCGGGGGGTCCATCAGGGAGCAGTACTTC. The V and J genes are TRBV5-5 and TRBJ2-7; 7 bases line up with TRBD2. Germline V gene lookup returns CDR1 SGHKS and CDR2 YYEKEE (reference sequence). The J segment lost 7 bases and the V segment lost 3 bases, leaving 10 bases of the junction unmatched. The CDR3 is 14 residues long.

This clone was picked up one time. This chain links TRBV10-3 with TRBJ2-1; the D gene could be TRBD1 or TRBD2 (5 bases each). Deletions cut 6 bases from V and 0 bases from J, with 9 bases between. Germline CDR1 is ENHRY and CDR2 is SYGVKD. The CDR3 sequence is 14 residues long. CDR3 DNA: TGTGCCATCAGAGAGGGGAGCTCCTACAATGAGCAGTTCTTC. Its protein is CAIREGSSYNEQFF.

The chain combines TRBV28 with TRBJ1-6, with D maybe TRBD1 (5 bases). Trimming pared 5 bases from V and 8 bases from J, leaving 19 bases between. Per the germline V gene, CDR1 is MDHEN and CDR2 is SYDVKM. This CDR3 has 16 amino acids. The chain's CDR3 is CASSLLQVGAYSPLHF. The CDR3 DNA reads TGTGCCAGCAGTCTGCTACAGGTCGGCGCTTATTCACCCCTCCACTTT. The entire variable domain, with the rest obtained from reference TRBV28 and TRBJ1-6, is as follows: DVKVTQSSRYLVKRTGEKVFLECVQDMDHENMFWYRQDPGLGLRLIYFSYDVKMKEKGDIPEGYSVSREKKERFSLILESASTNQTSMYLCASSLLQVGAYSPLHFGNGTRLTVT.

The chain has TRBV4-3 and TRBJ2-1; TRBD1 matches 11 bases. The CDR3 extends over 16 amino acids. V lost 5 bases and J lost 5; bases outside the gene matches: 8. The germline CDR1 and CDR2 sequences are LGHNA and YSLEER. As DNA, the CDR3 is TGCGCCAGCAGCGTCGGGACAGGGGGACCGCACAATGAGCAGTTCTTC. Translation: CASSVGTGGPHNEQFF.

The rearrangement uses TRBV19 and TRBJ2-1; no clear D gene. The V and J ends lost 4 bases and 0 bases respectively, with 7 bases between them. The CDR3 covers 14 residues. In germline, CDR1 is LNHDA, CDR2 SQIVND (reference sequence). The CDR3 DNA follows: TGTGCCAGTAGTAAACAAAGCTCCTACAATGAGCAGTTCTTC. Amino acid sequence: CASSKQSSYNEQFF.

The V and J genes are TRBV12-3 or TRBV12-4 and TRBJ2-7; possible D gene TRBD1, 6 bases. This CDR3 has 13 residues. V was clipped by 5 bases and J by 0 bases, with 8 bases between them. In DNA, the CDR3 is TGTGCCAGCAGTACAGGGATCTCCTACGAGCAGTACTTC. Residues: CASSTGISYEQYF.

The V and J genes are TRBV28 and TRBJ1-1, with D uncertain. This CDR3 is 14 amino acids long. V lost 1 base, J lost 1 base, and 7 bases lay in between. The germline CDR1 and CDR2 sequences are MDHEN and SYDVKM. Here the CDR3 reads CASSLFRSNTEAFF. The CDR3 nucleotides are TGTGCCAGCAGTTTATTCCGGTCGAACACTGAAGCTTTCTTT. Full variable domain (rest looked up from reference TRBV28 and TRBJ1-1): DVKVTQSSRYLVKRTGEKVFLECVQDMDHENMFWYRQDPGLGLRLIYFSYDVKMKEKGDIPEGYSVSREKKERFSLILESASTNQTSMYLCASSLFRSNTEAFFGQGTRLTVV.

The chain couples TRBV4-1 to TRBJ2-2, with a weak D call TRBD1 (6 bases). Germline V lookup: CDR1 MGHRA, CDR2 YSYEKL. CDR3 length: 16 residues. Deletions cut 4 bases from V and 1 base from J, with 13 bases between. CDR3 bases: TGCGCCAGCAGCCTTCGGACAGACCTGAACACCGGGGAGCTGTTTTTT. The encoded protein is CASSLRTDLNTGELFF.

The sample holds one count of this clone. The chain carries TRBV5-1 and TRBJ2-1; 8 bases fit TRBD1. The V and J ends lost 5 bases and 10 bases, in that order; junction bases with no gene match: 14. This CDR3 has 15 amino acids. CDR1 and CDR2 from the germline V gene are SGHRS and YFSETQ. DNA for the CDR3: TGCGCCAGCAGATCTGGACAGGGTTTAGTGTGGGAGCAGTTCTTC. It yields the protein CASRSGQGLVWEQFF.

The chain joins TRBV7-2 to TRBJ2-3; 8 bases are shared with TRBD2. The CDR3 loop spans 15 amino acids. V trimming: 5 bases; J trimming: 2 bases; junction bases outside the gene matches: 6. Germline CDR1 reads SGHTA; CDR2 reads FQGNSA. The CDR3 DNA sequence: TGTGCCAGCAGCAAAAGTAGCGGGAACACAGATACGCAGTATTTT. This translates into CASSKSSGNTDTQYF. The complete variable domain, with remaining parts taken from reference TRBV7-2 and TRBJ2-3, reads GAGVSQSPSNKVTEKGKDVELRCDPISGHTALYWYRQSLGQGLEFLIYFQGNSAPDKSGLPSDRFSAERTGGSVSTLTIQRTQQEDSAVYLCASSKSSGNTDTQYFGPGTRLTVL.